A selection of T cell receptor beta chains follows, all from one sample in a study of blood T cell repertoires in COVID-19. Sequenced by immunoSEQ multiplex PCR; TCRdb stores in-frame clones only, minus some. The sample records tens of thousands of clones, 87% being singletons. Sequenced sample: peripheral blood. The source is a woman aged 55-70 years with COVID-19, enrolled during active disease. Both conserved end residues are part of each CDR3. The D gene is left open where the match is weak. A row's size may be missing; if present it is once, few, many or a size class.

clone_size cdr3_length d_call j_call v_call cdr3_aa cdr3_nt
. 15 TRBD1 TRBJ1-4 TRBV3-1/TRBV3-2 CASSQPSRDRSKLFF TGTGCCAGCAGCCAACCGTCCCGGGACAGGAGTAAACTGTTTTTT
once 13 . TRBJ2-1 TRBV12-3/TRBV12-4 CASSRTAYNEQFF TGTGCCAGCAGTCGGACTGCTTACAATGAGCAGTTCTTC
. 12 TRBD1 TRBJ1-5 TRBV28 CATDRVYQPQHF TGTGCCACTGACAGGGTCTATCAGCCCCAGCATTTT
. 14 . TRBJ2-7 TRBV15 CATSRGGGESEQYF TGTGCCACCAGCAGGGGGGGTGGGGAGTCCGAGCAGTACTTC
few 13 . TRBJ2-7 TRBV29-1 CSAEGEGTYEQYF TGCAGCGCTGAGGGGGAGGGAACCTACGAGCAGTACTTC
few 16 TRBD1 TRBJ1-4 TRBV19 CASSIGHSNRGEKLFF TGTGCCAGTAGTATTGGTCACAGCAACAGGGGTGAAAAACTGTTTTTT
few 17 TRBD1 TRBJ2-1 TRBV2 CASRPGQGLWATNEQFF TGTGCCAGCAGGCCGGGACAGGGATTGTGGGCGACCAATGAGCAGTTCTTC
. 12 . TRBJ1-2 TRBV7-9 CASSTQAQGYTF TGTGCCAGCAGCACACAGGCTCAGGGCTACACCTTC
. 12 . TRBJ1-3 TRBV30 CASNRDGNTIYF TGTGCCTCAAACAGGGACGGAAACACCATATATTTT
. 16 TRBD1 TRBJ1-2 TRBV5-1 CASSLPGNRGTYGYTF TGCGCCAGCAGCTTGCCCGGTAACAGGGGGACCTATGGCTACACCTTC
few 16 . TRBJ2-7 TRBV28 CASSFALWEPNYEQYF TGTGCCAGCAGTTTTGCTTTGTGGGAGCCTAACTACGAGCAGTACTTC
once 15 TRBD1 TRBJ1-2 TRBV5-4 CASSFPDRGHYGYTF TGTGCCAGCAGCTTTCCGGACAGGGGGCACTATGGCTACACCTTC
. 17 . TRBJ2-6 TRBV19 CASSIVLLRSGANVLTF TGTGCCAGTAGTATAGTACTCCTCCGTTCTGGGGCCAACGTCCTGACTTTC
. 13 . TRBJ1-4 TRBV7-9 CASSLATNEKLFF TGTGCCAGCAGCCTCGCAACTAATGAAAAACTGTTTTTT
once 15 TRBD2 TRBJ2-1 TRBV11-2 CASSPKSGMNNEQFF TGTGCCAGCAGCCCCAAGAGCGGGATGAACAATGAGCAGTTCTTC
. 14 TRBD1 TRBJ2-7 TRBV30 CAWRRDRNSYEQYF TGTGCCTGGCGCCGGGACAGGAACTCCTACGAGCAGTACTTC
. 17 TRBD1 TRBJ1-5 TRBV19 CASSIHIGQGSTQPQHF TGTGCCAGTAGTATACACATTGGACAGGGGAGCACTCAGCCCCAGCATTTT
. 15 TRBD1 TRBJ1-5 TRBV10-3 CATKYSTGENQPQHF TGTGCCACCAAATATTCGACAGGGGAGAATCAGCCCCAGCATTTT
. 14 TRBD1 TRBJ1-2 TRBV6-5 CASSYRQGAFGYTF TGTGCCAGCAGTTACCGACAGGGGGCGTTTGGCTACACCTTC
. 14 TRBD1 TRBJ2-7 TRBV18 CASSPPTGNHEQYF TGTGCCAGCTCACCACCGACAGGGAACCACGAGCAGTACTTC
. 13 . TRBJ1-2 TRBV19 CASTDHQGYGYTF TGTGCCAGTACGGACCACCAGGGATATGGCTACACCTTC
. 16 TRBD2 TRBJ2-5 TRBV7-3 CASSPEIAGGWETQYF TGTGCCAGCAGCCCAGAGATAGCGGGAGGATGGGAGACCCAGTACTTC